This TCR beta chain emerged from a study of T cell repertoires in cytomegalovirus infection. Study-wide context: Carrying CMV and the relevant HLA type showed in public TCR beta signatures. The study's findings and limits: People with CMV and the relevant HLA were identified by cumulative public TCR beta family frequency. The ex vivo response showed dominance by HLA-C-restricted CMV-specific TCR beta clonotypes.

TCRdb itself ran the reads through MiXCR, one entry per CDR3 protein. The sample has more than 200,000 distinct CDR3 sequences, approximately 9% seen once. The CDR3 loop spans 11 amino acids. Germline V lookup: CDR1 SQVTM, CDR2 ANQGSEA. V was cut by 7 bases and J by 10 bases, with 14 bases left in between. As concerns this clonotype: The antigen is undetermined.

Sample: PBMCs. This TCR was sampled from a human donor in good health (CMV status not recorded). Some clones in this sample may be carry-over from other donors' samples. The rearrangement joins TRBV29-1 to TRBJ2-1; D may match TRBD1 or TRBD2 (5 bases each). The CDR3 loop reads CSADPGAEQFF. The CDR3 nucleotides are TGCAGCGCCGACCCCGGGGCCGAGCAGTTCTTC.